Listed here are 3 T cell receptor beta chains from one sample, sequenced in a study of blood T cell repertoires in COVID-19. Using immunoSEQ multiplex PCR, the repertoire was profiled, and TCRdb retains in-frame clones only, with some absent. This sample has over 300,000 clones; around 91% occur once, and the top ten carry about 6.5%. Sequenced: peripheral blood. These receptors came from a young man with active or convalescent COVID-19.

The rearrangement links TRBV16 to TRBJ1-2; no reliable D call. The germline V gene encodes CDR1 KGHSY and CDR2 FQNENV. V gave up 1 base and J gave up 1 base, with 10 bases separating them. CDR3 size: 15 residues. The DNA for the CDR3 is TGTGCCAGCAGCCAATTGGCTGAGGGTAACTATGGCTACACCTTC. Its translation is CASSQLAEGNYGYTF. The variable domain in full, completed from reference TRBV16 and TRBJ1-2, reads GEEVAQTPKHLVRGEGQKAKLYCAPIKGHSYVFWYQQVLKNEFKFLISFQNENVFDETGMPKERFSAKCLPNSPCSLEIQATKLEDSAVYFCASSQLAEGNYGYTFGSGTRLTVV.

This chain uses TRBV28 with TRBJ1-5, with D tentatively TRBD1 (6 bases). The CDR3 contains 15 residues. Per germline, CDR1 MDHEN and CDR2 SYDVKM. V lost 5 bases, J lost 0 bases, and 11 bases lay in between. The CDR3 DNA sequence: TGTGCCAGCAGTCAACCGGACAGTAGCAATCAGCCCCAGCATTTT. Translation: CASSQPDSSNQPQHF.

This chain uses TRBV14 with TRBJ1-2; 12 nucleotides align to TRBD1. The length of the CDR3 is 15 residues. V lost 4 bases, J lost 7 bases, and 7 bases stayed unmatched. CDR1 and CDR2 (germline): SGHDN, FVKESK. CDR3 region: CASSPGTGGYVGYTF. The CDR3 coding sequence is TGTGCCAGCAGCCCGGGGACAGGGGGCTATGTTGGCTACACCTTC.